The clone carrying this T cell receptor beta chain was seen once. The antigen is unknown. An amount of RNA that ranged from about 0.45 to 1 ug was reverse transcribed with random hexamers. Multiplex immunoSEQ PCR targeted 54 Vbeta and 13 Jbeta TCR beta segments. TCRdb reanalysed the immunoSEQ multiplex PCR reads using MiXCR and keeps one entry per CDR3 protein. The table lists about 80,000 distinct CDR3 sequences, approximately 94% of them singletons, with around 0.48% in the top ten. This sample is drawn from a study of CD8 T cells in Susac syndrome. General study findings and limits: Expansion of clones was not seen in the CD4+ T cell repertoires of Susac syndrome. The study conceded that its TCR sequencing and HLA analysis involved relatively few individuals.

Sequencing targeted TCR beta in blood CD8+ and CD4+ T cells. Input material: CD4+ T cells from PBMCs. The TCR comes from a human donor with Susac syndrome.

CDR3 nucleotide sequence: TGCAGCGTTGTCCCGAGTCCTTTCTACGAGCAGTACTTC. Translation: CSVVPSPFYEQYF. The chain employs TRBV29-1 and TRBJ2-7; unclear D gene. V lost 4 bases, J lost 3 bases, and 13 bases lay in between. Germline CDR1 and CDR2: SQVTM and ANQGSEA. This CDR3 is 13 amino acids long.